This TCR beta chain was captured by sequencing in a study of patients and donors after allogeneic stem cell transplantation. This clonotype was seen a handful of times. The germline V gene encodes CDR1 SGHRS and CDR2 YFSETQ. This CDR3 is built from 18 residues. Deletions cut 2 bases from V and 0 bases from J, with 20 bases between. TCRdb reprocessed the RT-PCR reads with MiXCR, giving one entry per CDR3 protein. The table shows around 82,000 distinct CDR3 sequences, with roughly 5.1% occurring only once. The chain is built from TRBV5-1 and TRBJ2-5, with a tentative D call TRBD1 (5 bases). This clonotype originated in a human donor who was either an allogeneic HSCT recipient or a stem cell or donor lymphocyte infusion donor (not recorded which). It is not recorded whose cells these are; they may come from a transplant donor. The material sequenced was blood, either unsorted or a sorted T cell fraction (not recorded which). The CDR3 loop reads CASSLGLGRSINQETQYF. The CDR3 DNA sequence: TGCGCCAGCAGCTTAGGATTGGGGCGGAGCATTAACCAAGAGACCCAGTACTTC.